This entry describes one TCR beta chain. Assay: immunoSEQ multiplex PCR; the TCRdb copy retains only in-frame clones and omits some. This table holds 80,000 to 95,000 clones, around four fifths found once. The data derive from a study of PD-L1 blockade in urothelial cancer. About the study: At 6 weeks and at 3 weeks (second dose) after treatment start, blood was analyzed.

The time point denotes: peripheral blood 6 weeks after treatment start. The germline V and J ends were trimmed by 0 bases and 1 base, with 9 bases remaining between them. CDR1 and CDR2 (germline): LNHNV, YYDKDF (reference sequence). The length of the CDR3 is 15 residues. This clonotype was sampled from a man between 65 and 85 years old with urothelial cancer. This sample comprised PBMCs, obtained around atezolizumab (anti-PD-L1) treatment. The rearrangement uses TRBV15 and TRBJ2-5; TRBD2 might be the D (5 bases). The CDR3 region is CATSRDRLPQETQYF. Here the CDR3 DNA reads TGTGCCACCAGCAGAGATAGACTACCCCAAGAGACCCAGTACTTC.